The 22 T cell receptor beta chains below come from one sample, sequenced in a study of cytomegalovirus exposure and HLA in healthy donors. The data were produced by immunoSEQ multiplex PCR, yet TCRdb's version contains in-frame clones alone and is incomplete. The table has 150,000 to 200,000 clones, 85% seen once; the top ten hold more than 15%. The sample taken for sequencing was PBMCs. Source of these receptors: a man aged 18 to 29 in good health and CMV-seropositive.

V and J are TRBV19 and TRBJ2-1, with a tentative D call TRBD2 (6 bases). Germline V lookup: CDR1 LNHDA, CDR2 SQIVND (reference sequence). Trimming left V 5 bases short and J 8 bases short, with 16 bases between. This CDR3 comprises 14 residues. CDR3 sequence reads: CASSGVEGGDEQFF. CDR3 nucleotide sequence: TGTGCCAGTAGTGGGGTGGAGGGAGGCGATGAGCAGTTCTTC.

The V and J genes are TRBV6-5 and TRBJ2-4; 7 bases fit TRBD2. V was clipped by 2 bases and J by 13 bases; unmatched bases: 8. Germline values: CDR1 MNHEY, CDR2 SVGAGI. CDR3 length: 13 residues. The CDR3 here is CASSYGTGGGQYF. DNA for the CDR3: TGTGCCAGCAGTTACGGGACCGGGGGAGGGCAGTACTTC.

This clone was counted only a few times. The J gene is TRBJ1-5, the V gene TRBV5-1; TRBD1 is a possible D gene (6 bases). V was pared by 4 bases and J by 4 bases, with 15 bases between. Germline V CDR1 and CDR2: SGHRS, YFSETQ. The CDR3 is 15 residues long. The CDR3 DNA reads TGCGCCAGCAGCCCGGACGGACAGAATAATCAGCCCCAGCATTTT. Its protein product is CASSPDGQNNQPQHF.

The chain uses TRBV6-6 and TRBJ2-7; D possibly corresponds to TRBD1 (6 bases). The germline V gene encodes CDR1 MNHNY and CDR2 SVGAGI (reference sequence). V lost 4 bases to trimming and J lost 0 bases, with 10 bases between them. The CDR3 has 14 amino acids. The CDR3 sequence: CASSSQGISYEQYF. For the CDR3, the DNA is TGTGCCAGCAGTTCGCAGGGGATCTCCTACGAGCAGTACTTC.

The chain joins TRBV5-1 to TRBJ1-3, with D unresolved. V lost 4 bases, J lost 0 bases, and 5 bases lay in between. Germline V CDR1 and CDR2: SGHRS, YFSETQ. This CDR3 contains 13 residues. The CDR3 reads CASSGGSGNTIYF. As DNA, the CDR3 is TGCGCCAGCAGCGGAGGCTCTGGAAACACCATATATTTT. The full variable domain, rest sourced from reference TRBV5-1 and TRBJ1-3, is KAGVTQTPRYLIKTRGQQVTLSCSPISGHRSVSWYQQTPGQGLQFLFEYFSETQRNKGNFPGRFSGRQFSNSRSEMNVSTLELGDSALYLCASSGGSGNTIYFGEGSWLTVV.

The chain employs TRBV25-1 and TRBJ1-4, with D unresolved. Germline V gene lookup returns CDR1 MGHDK and CDR2 SYGVNS. Deletions cut 3 bases from V and 0 bases from J, with 5 bases between. The CDR3 extends over 14 amino acids. CDR3 sequence reads: CASSDRATNEKLFF. CDR3 coding DNA: TGTGCCAGCAGTGACCGGGCAACTAATGAAAAACTGTTTTTT.

This clone has a single count. The V call is TRBV27, the J call TRBJ2-1, with 7 bases aligning to TRBD2. Germline loops: CDR1 MNHEY, CDR2 SMNVEV (reference sequence). Trimming took 4 bases from V and 7 from J; bases not matched to a gene: 1. The CDR3 totals 12 residues. For the CDR3, the DNA is TGTGCCAGCAGTTGGGAGGGAAATGAGCAGTTCTTC. Encoded protein: CASSWEGNEQFF.

V gene TRBV5-1 combines with J gene TRBJ2-3; no reliable D call. This CDR3 has 14 residues. CDR1 and CDR2 from the germline V gene are SGHRS and YFSETQ. V lost 0 bases and J lost 2, with 7 bases in between. The CDR3 DNA reads TGCGCCAGCAGCTTGGATCAGAACACAGATACGCAGTATTTT. This encodes CASSLDQNTDTQYF.

The CDR3 region has the DNA TGTGCCAGCTCACGGGGGGACAGCTATCAGCCCCAGCATTTT. It specifies CASSRGDSYQPQHF. The rearrangement uses TRBV18 and TRBJ1-5, with 7 positions matching TRBD1. The CDR3 has 14 amino acids. V dropped 4 bases and J dropped 5; count of bases not matched to a gene: 5. CDR1 and CDR2 from the germline V gene are KGHSH and LQKENI.

This clone was seen only a few times. This chain links TRBV6-5 with TRBJ1-1; TRBD1 matches 7 bases. Losses at the gene ends were 5 bases for V and 6 bases for J; bases not matched to a gene: 6. The CDR3 covers 13 residues. Germline V gene data show CDR1 as MNHEY and CDR2 as SVGAGI. The CDR3, as DNA: TGTGCCAGCAGTAAGACAGGGCGCCCTGAAGCTTTCTTT. Translation: CASSKTGRPEAFF.

A note on this clone: This specimen includes other DNA sequences encoding the same CDR3. This chain connects TRBV7-2 to TRBJ1-4; D gene ambiguous. Trimming left V 5 bases short and J 0 bases short, with 7 bases between. CDR1 is SGHTA, CDR2 FQGNSA, per germline. The length of the CDR3 is 14 residues. CDR3 nucleotides: TGTGCCAGCAGCCCGACTGCAACTAATGAAAAACTGTTTTTT. Translation gives CASSPTATNEKLFF.

The CDR3 nucleotides read TGTGCCAGCAGACAAGATTTGAACACTGAAGCTTTCTTT. As protein: CASRQDLNTEAFF. This chain uses TRBV6-6 with TRBJ1-1; D is unresolved. This CDR3 has 13 residues. Germline CDR1 reads MNHNY; CDR2 reads SVGAGI (reference sequence). Trimming took off 6 bases at V and 0 bases at J, with 8 bases between the two ends.

The table lists this clone with a count of one. The chain recombines TRBV7-2 with TRBJ2-1; tentatively, D is TRBD1 (6 bases). The V gene's germline CDR1 is SGHTA and CDR2 FQGNSA. The CDR3 is 13 residues long. The V gene lost 6 bases and the J gene lost 5 bases, with 11 bases spanning the gap. CDR3 amino acids: CASRLGANNEQFF. As DNA, the CDR3 is TGTGCCAGCAGATTGGGGGCCAACAATGAGCAGTTCTTC.

The CDR3 loop reads CASRGGLSSYEQYF. The CDR3 DNA reads as TGTGCCAGTAGGGGCGGACTGAGCTCCTACGAGCAGTACTTC. The chain recombines TRBV19 with TRBJ2-7; D possibly corresponds to TRBD2 (5 bases). V was shortened by 6 bases and J by 0 bases, with 12 bases between the two germline ends. The CDR3 has 14 residues. Germline V lookup: CDR1 LNHDA, CDR2 SQIVND (reference sequence).

The rearrangement uses TRBV2 and TRBJ1-5; the match to TRBD1 covers 8 bases. The CDR3 sequence is 12 residues long. Germline V gene sequence: CDR1 SNHLY, CDR2 FYNNEI. The junction had 3 bases not matched to a gene; V was cut back by 7 bases and J by 7 bases. The CDR3 reads CASKQGGQPQHF. In nucleotides, the CDR3 is TGTGCCAGCAAACAGGGGGGACAGCCCCAGCATTTT.

This rearrangement joins TRBV28 to TRBJ1-5, with 12 positions matching TRBD1. Trimming cost V 7 bases and J 5 bases; bases outside gene matches: 3. CDR3 length: 14 residues. Germline V gives CDR1 MDHEN, CDR2 SYDVKM. The chain's CDR3 is CASTGTGGHQPQHF. The CDR3 DNA is TGTGCCAGCACTGGGACAGGGGGCCATCAGCCCCAGCATTTT.

The rearrangement links TRBV6-1 to TRBJ1-2, with TRBD1 matching 7 bases. The CDR3 consists of 14 residues. V dropped 3 bases and J dropped 4; count of bases not matched to a gene: 5. Germline values: CDR1 MNHNS, CDR2 SASEGT. For the CDR3, the DNA is TGTGCCAGCAGTGACGGGACAGCTTTCTATGGCTACACCTTC. Amino acids: CASSDGTAFYGYTF.

The chain is built from TRBV28 and TRBJ1-1; 7 bases map to TRBD1. The germline V gene has CDR1 MDHEN and CDR2 SYDVKM. The CDR3 spans 13 residues. V lost 5 bases and J lost 7; bases outside the gene matches: 7. The DNA for the CDR3 is TGTGCCAGCAGTCTACAGGGGTCTAATGAAGCTTTCTTT. This sequence encodes CASSLQGSNEAFF. The variable domain in full, with the rest retrieved from reference TRBV28 and TRBJ1-1, is DVKVTQSSRYLVKRTGEKVFLECVQDMDHENMFWYRQDPGLGLRLIYFSYDVKMKEKGDIPEGYSVSREKKERFSLILESASTNQTSMYLCASSLQGSNEAFFGQGTRLTVV.

The sample holds one count of this clone. The chain is built from TRBV29-1 and TRBJ2-2, with a weak D call TRBD2 (6 bases). The CDR3 runs to 14 residues. The V end was cut by 5 bases, the J end by 0 bases, with 10 bases between. Germline assignment: CDR1 SQVTM and CDR2 ANQGSEA. The CDR3 spells CSVWGDSNTGELFF. CDR3 bases: TGCAGCGTTTGGGGGGATTCGAACACCGGGGAGCTGTTTTTT.

This clone was seen once. The chain carries TRBV29-1 and TRBJ2-5, with D tentatively TRBD2 (5 bases). V gave up 3 bases and J gave up 4 bases, with 12 bases separating them. The V gene's germline CDR1 is SQVTM and CDR2 ANQGSEA. The CDR3 has 13 residues. The CDR3: CSVETLAGETQYF. Here the CDR3 DNA reads TGCAGCGTTGAGACTCTAGCTGGAGAGACCCAGTACTTC.

The chain combines TRBV2 with TRBJ2-1; 8 bases fit TRBD2. With 5 bases clipped from V and 6 bases from J, the junction kept 12 bases outside the gene matches. The germline CDR1 and CDR2 sequences are SNHLY and FYNNEI. The CDR3 runs 16 residues. CDR3 DNA sequence: TGTGCCAGCAGTCCTAAAGGGGGACTAGTTCTCAATGAGCAGTTCTTC. This codes for CASSPKGGLVLNEQFF. Using reference TRBV2 and TRBJ2-1 for the parts outside the CDR3, the full variable domain is EPEVTQTPSHQVTQMGQEVILRCVPISNHLYFYWYRQILGQKVEFLVSFYNNEISEKSEIFDDQFSVERPDGSNFTLKIRSTKLEDSAMYFCASSPKGGLVLNEQFFGPGTRLTVL.

J is TRBJ1-6 and V is TRBV6-1; D is undetermined. The germline V gene has CDR1 MNHNS and CDR2 SASEGT. V was pared by 0 bases and J by 5 bases, with 11 bases between. This CDR3 spans 16 amino acids. In nucleotides, the CDR3 is TGTGCCAGCAGTGAAGCAAGGGAGATTAATAATTCACCCCTCCACTTT. Protein product: CASSEAREINNSPLHF.